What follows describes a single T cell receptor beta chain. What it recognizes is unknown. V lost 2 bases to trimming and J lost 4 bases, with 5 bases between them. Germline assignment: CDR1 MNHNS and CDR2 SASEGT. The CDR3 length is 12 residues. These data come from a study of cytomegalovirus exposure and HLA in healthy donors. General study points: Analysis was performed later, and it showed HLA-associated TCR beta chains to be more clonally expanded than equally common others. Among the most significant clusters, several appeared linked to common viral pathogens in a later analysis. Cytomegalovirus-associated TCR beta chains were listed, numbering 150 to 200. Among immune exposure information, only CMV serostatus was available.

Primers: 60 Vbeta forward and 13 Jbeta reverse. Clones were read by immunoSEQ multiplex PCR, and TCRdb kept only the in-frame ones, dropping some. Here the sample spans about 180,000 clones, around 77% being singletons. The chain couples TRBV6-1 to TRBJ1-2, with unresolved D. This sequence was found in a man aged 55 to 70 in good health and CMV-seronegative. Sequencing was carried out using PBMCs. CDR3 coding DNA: TGTGCCAGCAGTGAAAGAGGCTATGGCTACACCTTC. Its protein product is CASSERGYGYTF.